These 27 T cell receptor beta chains share one sample of origin, sequenced in a study of regulatory T cells in long-lasting Graves disease. Both iRepertoire HTBI primers and Arm-PCR of CDR3 regions were used to build the TCR beta libraries. From the multiplex PCR reads, TCRdb called clonotypes with MiXCR, one entry per CDR3 protein. The data show more than 300,000 distinct CDR3 sequences, 12% seen once. The time point was: newly diagnosed GD, antithyroid drugs for less than 3 months. There was RNA extracted from PBMCs, and the TCR library was made from it. A further study also used this sample, focusing on T cells in Graves' hyperthyroidism and ophthalmopathy.

The input for sequencing was peripheral blood mononuclear cells (PBMCs), taken at new diagnosis, from a patient treated with antithyroid drugs. Source of these receptors: a woman under 30 with Graves disease.

This rearrangement joins TRBV27 to TRBJ1-1; 9 bases fit TRBD1. The germline CDR1 and CDR2 sequences are MNHEY and SMNVEV (reference sequence). J lost 8 bases, V lost 5 bases, and 9 bases had no gene match. The CDR3 is made up of 14 amino acids. CDR3 in amino acids: CASSESSGQGEAFF. For the CDR3, the DNA is TGTGCCAGCAGTGAGTCTTCGGGACAGGGAGAAGCTTTCTTT.

This clonotype was recorded many times. This chain connects TRBV2 to TRBJ2-1, with D possibly being TRBD1 (6 bases). The J call may be faulty, since TRBJ2-5 better matches the DNA end. Germline-derived CDR1 and CDR2 are SNHLY and FYNNEI. The CDR3 sequence is 14 residues long. CDR3: CASSDVLGAETQYF. CDR3 in DNA: TGTGCCAGCAGTGACGTTCTGGGGGCGGAGACCCAGTACTTC.

This chain joins TRBV6-2 or TRBV6-3 and TRBJ2-2; TRBD1 matches 10 bases. Germline CDR1 reads MNHEY; CDR2 reads SVGEGT. Unmatched junction bases numbered 4, after V lost 7 bases and J lost 2 bases. The CDR3 contains 15 residues. CDR3 sequence (DNA): TGTGCCAGCACGGACAGGGGGAGAAACACCGGGGAGCTGTTTTTT. It is translated as CASTDRGRNTGELFF.

In its sample, this clonotype was seen many times. The V call is TRBV6-1, the J call TRBJ1-2, with D unresolved. CDR3 size: 15 residues. In germline, CDR1 is MNHNS, CDR2 SASEGT. Trimming left V 6 bases short and J 4 bases short, with 18 bases between. CDR3 coding DNA: TGTGCCAGCAGCTCTAGTGTGGCTACCTTCTATGGCTACACCTTC. Translated: CASSSSVATFYGYTF.

This clonotype occurred many times. The chain is built from TRBV12-3 or TRBV12-4 and TRBJ2-7; D gene uncertain. V lost 0 bases, J lost 0 bases, and 3 bases lay in between. The CDR3 is 13 amino acids. CDR3 amino acids: CASSLALSYEQYV. In nucleotides, the CDR3 is TGTGCCAGCAGTTTAGCCCTCTCCTACGAGCAGTACGTC.

J is TRBJ2-5 and V is TRBV10-3, with TRBD1 identical over 8 bases. CDR3 length: 17 residues. After removal of 2 bases from V and 0 bases from J, the junction contained 8 bases not matched to a gene. Germline V gene data show CDR1 as ENHRY and CDR2 as SYGVKD. The CDR3 loop is CAISERGDRGYQETQYF. In nucleotides, the CDR3 is TGTGCCATCAGTGAGAGGGGAGACAGGGGATACCAAGAGACCCAGTACTTC.

This clonotype was detected many times. The chain employs TRBV24-1 and TRBJ2-3; 9 positions match TRBD1. The length of the CDR3 is 19 residues. CDR1 KGHDR and CDR2 SFDVKD come from the germline V gene. J was trimmed by 1 base and V by 12 bases; bases with no gene match: 22. The CDR3 spells CASYRKGGQGRSGTDTQYF. The CDR3 DNA is TGTGCCTCTTATCGCAAGGGGGGACAGGGACGAAGCGGCACAGATACGCAGTATTTT.

This clonotype was seen ten or more times. Relative to the germline gene, one junction end is altered; a read error may explain this. The chain uses TRBV11-2 and TRBJ2-1; tentatively, D is TRBD1 or TRBD2 (5 bases each). CDR1 is SGHAT, CDR2 FQNNGV, per germline. There are 17 residues in the CDR3. In DNA form, the CDR3 reads TGTGCCAGCAGCTTGGATTGGAGGACAATCCGATACACTGAGCAGTTCTTC. It encodes CASSLDWRTIRYTEQFF.

This clonotype was observed a handful of times. The chain employs TRBV7-2 and TRBJ2-1, with 7 positions matching TRBD2. The trim removed 5 bases at V and 0 bases at J, leaving 13 bases unmatched. From germline, CDR1 is SGHTA and CDR2 FQGNSA. The CDR3 length is 18 residues. The CDR3 nucleotides read TGTGCCAGCAGCATAGGCTTCGGGGCGGGGGACTCCTACAATGAGCAGTTCTTC. Its protein product is CASSIGFGAGDSYNEQFF.

This clonotype was picked up a small number of times. The rearrangement uses TRBV7-2 and TRBJ1-4; tentative D call: TRBD1 (5 bases). The CDR3 extends over 16 amino acids. Germline V gene data show CDR1 as SGHTA and CDR2 as FQGNSA. The V end was cut by 0 bases, the J end by 7 bases, with 15 bases between. This CDR3 reads CASSLALRGESEKLFF. The CDR3, as DNA: TGTGCCAGCAGCTTAGCGCTGCGAGGGGAGAGTGAAAAACTGTTTTTT.

This rearrangement joins TRBV19 to TRBJ1-1; 9 bases are shared with TRBD1. This CDR3 spans 17 amino acids. Germline CDR1 reads LNHDA; CDR2 reads SQIVND (reference sequence). Trimming at V came to 2 bases and at J to 5 bases, leaving 12 bases not matched to a gene. The CDR3 loop reads CASSISWNRGRWTEAFF. The DNA for the CDR3 is TGTGCCAGTAGTATAAGCTGGAACAGGGGGCGTTGGACTGAAGCTTTCTTT.

This clonotype has at least ten counts. The V call is TRBV6-1, the J call TRBJ1-2, with no clear D. The CDR3 extends over 12 amino acids. The V gene lost 5 bases and the J gene lost 5 bases, with 9 bases spanning the gap. CDR1 is MNHNS and CDR2 is SASEGT in the germline V gene. CDR3 loop: CASSNTPYGYTF. CDR3 DNA: TGTGCCAGCAGTAATACTCCGTATGGCTACACCTTC.

This clonotype was observed at least ten times. V gene TRBV3-1 combines with J gene TRBJ2-2; D is possibly TRBD1 (6 bases). Germline V CDR1 and CDR2: LGHDT, YNNKEL (reference sequence). There are 16 residues in the CDR3. V lost 3 bases and J 4 bases, leaving 15 bases between the germline ends. The CDR3 nucleotides are TGTGCCAGCAGCCATACGATTCTCAGGGGCACCGGGGAGCTGTTTTTT. The encoded protein is CASSHTILRGTGELFF.

In this sample, this clonotype turned up a few times. V and J are TRBV19 and TRBJ1-1, with 7 bases fitting TRBD1. With V trimmed by 2 bases and J by 1 base, 10 bases remained unmatched. The germline CDR1 and CDR2 sequences are LNHDA and SQIVND (reference sequence). The CDR3 is made up of 17 amino acids. The chain's CDR3 is CASSIRGGKERNTEAFF. The CDR3 DNA sequence: TGTGCCAGTAGTATACGAGGGGGCAAGGAGAGGAACACTGAAGCTTTCTTT.

In its sample, this clonotype was seen a few times. The rearrangement uses TRBV12-5 and TRBJ2-6, with 8 bases lining up with TRBD1. CDR1 and CDR2 (germline): LGHNT, FRNRAP. The CDR3 loop spans 15 amino acids. V shed 5 bases and J 2 bases; nucleotides not matched to a gene: 2. CDR3 nucleotides: TGTGCTAGTGGTACACAGGGGGCTGGGGCCAACGTCCTGACTTTC. Protein: CASGTQGAGANVLTF.

As for this clonotype: A single base separates this from a much larger clone, so it may be a read error. This rearrangement joins TRBV28 to TRBJ2-6, with D possibly being TRBD2 (5 bases). The CDR3 extends over 13 amino acids. CDR1 is MDHEN and CDR2 is SYDVKM in the germline V gene. CDR3 nucleotide sequence: TGTACCAGTCGGACTTCTGGGGCCAACGTCCTGACTTTC. Protein product: CTSRTSGANVLTF. The entire variable domain, with the rest obtained from reference TRBV28 and TRBJ2-6, is as follows: DVKVTQSSRYLVKRTGEKVFLECVQDMDHENMFWYRQDPGLGLRLIYFSYDVKMKEKGDIPEGYSVSREKKERFSLILESASTNQTSMYLCTSRTSGANVLTFGAGSRLTVL.

The chain links TRBV13 to TRBJ2-1; D is unresolved. The CDR3 runs to 15 residues. V shed 5 bases and J shed 4 bases, with 15 bases lying between them. The germline CDR1 and CDR2 sequences are PRHDT and FYEKMQ (reference sequence). CDR3 sequence: CASSPVVTQYNEQFF. CDR3 DNA sequence: TGTGCCAGCAGCCCGGTAGTGACCCAGTACAATGAGCAGTTCTTC.

This clonotype appeared many times. This chain uses TRBV11-1 with TRBJ2-7; 10 nucleotides agree with TRBD2. Trimming at V came to 5 bases and at J to 3 bases, leaving 4 bases not matched to a gene. In germline, CDR1 is SGHAT, CDR2 FQDESV (reference sequence). There are 14 residues in the CDR3. The CDR3 sequence: CASSRLAGGYEQYV. In DNA, the CDR3 is TGTGCCAGCAGCCGATTAGCGGGAGGCTACGAGCAGTACGTC.

This clonotype was recorded at least ten times. The chain is built from TRBV18 and TRBJ1-1, with a tentative D call TRBD1 (5 bases). The CDR3 is 14 amino acids. Trimming pared 3 bases from V and 0 bases from J, leaving 8 bases between. Germline values: CDR1 KGHSH, CDR2 LQKENI. The CDR3 is CASSPRAMNTEAFF. The DNA of the CDR3 is TGTGCCAGCTCACCCAGGGCCATGAACACTGAAGCTTTCTTT.

The sample holds many counts of this clonotype. The CDR3 carries no conserved terminal phenylalanine or tryptophan, so it likely arises from a read error. This sequence joins TRBV28 and TRBJ2-5; TRBD1 matches at 10 bases. In germline, CDR1 is MDHEN, CDR2 SYDVKM. This CDR3 has 14 residues. V shed 4 bases and J 5 bases; nucleotides not matched to a gene: 4. CDR3 nucleotide sequence: TGTGCCAGCAGTTCACCGGGACAGGGGGAGACCCAGTACTCC. Amino acids: CASSSPGQGETQYS.

This clonotype was observed a few times. This sequence joins TRBV6-4 and TRBJ1-1; no firm D call. From germline, CDR1 is MRHNA and CDR2 SNTAGT. V lost 6 bases and J 0 bases, leaving 8 bases between the germline ends. This CDR3 has 13 amino acids. The DNA of the CDR3 is TGTGCCAGCAGCCAGATGATGAACACTGAAGCTTTCTTT. Translation gives CASSQMMNTEAFF.

This clonotype was recorded at least ten times. The CDR3 sequence is CSAGGGPRLGDNEQFF. The DNA for the CDR3 is TGCAGTGCTGGGGGGGGCCCGAGACTAGGGGACAATGAGCAGTTCTTC. This chain uses TRBV20-1 with TRBJ2-1, with a weak D call TRBD2 (7 bases). Germline V gives CDR1 DFQATT, CDR2 SNEGSKA (reference sequence). The V end was cut by 5 bases, the J end by 5 bases, with 22 bases between. The CDR3 covers 16 residues.

V gene TRBV7-2 combines with J gene TRBJ1-1; 8 bases match TRBD1. The V and J ends lost 4 bases and 5 bases, in that order; junction bases with no gene match: 18. The CDR3 spans 18 residues. CDR1 SGHTA and CDR2 FQGNSA come from the germline V gene. The CDR3 protein is CASSSKWRQGTGRTEAFF. DNA for the CDR3: TGTGCCAGCAGCTCCAAGTGGAGACAGGGGACGGGTAGAACTGAAGCTTTCTTT.

The sample holds many counts of this clonotype. The chain carries TRBV2 and TRBJ1-1; D is undetermined. This CDR3 is built from 14 residues. CDR1 SNHLY and CDR2 FYNNEI come from the germline V gene. The CDR3 spells CVITAGTLNTEAFF. The CDR3 DNA reads TGTGTCATAACTGCCGGCACCTTGAACACTGAAGCTTTCTTT.

The chain recombines TRBV7-6 with TRBJ2-2; D possibly corresponds to TRBD2 (6 bases). This CDR3 comprises 15 residues. Trimming cost V 1 base and J 6 bases, with 12 bases left between them. Per the germline V gene, CDR1 is SGHVS and CDR2 is FNYEAQ. In DNA form, the CDR3 reads TGTGCCAGCAGCTTAGAGGTCGGGAGCGCCGGGGAGCTGTTTTTT. This codes for CASSLEVGSAGELFF.

This chain uses TRBV2 with TRBJ2-3; D is ambiguous. Judging by the DNA end, TRBJ2-5 fits better; the J call may be wrong. The CDR3 has 14 amino acids. Germline loops: CDR1 SNHLY, CDR2 FYNNEI. CDR3 coding DNA: TGTGCCAGCAGGCCCCATGATGGAAGAGAGACCCAGTACTTC. Translation: CASRPHDGRETQYF.

The sample holds a few counts of this clonotype. This chain joins TRBV7-9 and TRBJ1-6; 8 bases are a match to TRBD1. V was clipped by 5 bases and J by 7 bases; unmatched bases: 16. There are 18 residues in the CDR3. Germline loops: CDR1 SEHNR, CDR2 FQNEAQ (reference sequence). The CDR3 DNA follows: TGTGCCAGCAGCCTAGAAGTCATATGGACAGGGAAGAATTCACCCCTCCACTTT. Translated: CASSLEVIWTGKNSPLHF.